By sample fraction, the clone carrying this T cell receptor beta chain is medium-sized. Its antigen remains unidentified. These data are taken from a study of T and B cells in COVID-19 patients. Study in general: Comorbidities linked to unfavorable COVID-19 outcome were present in about 90% of the 20 active-infection patients.

Study outcomes and limitations: In COVID-19 patients, T cell receptor beta variable and joining gene use was reportedly strongly skewed.

TRB rearrangements were amplified by multiplex PCR with BIOMED2 TRB-A/B primers. TCRdb used MiXCR to reprocess the multiplex PCR reads, holding one entry per CDR3 protein. This sample has approximately 9,100 distinct CDR3 sequences, with about 28% found just once. TRB was amplified from about 260-540 ng of blood genomic DNA. CDR1 is LNHDA and CDR2 is SQIVND in the germline V gene (reference sequence). This CDR3 has 15 residues. V dropped 5 bases and J dropped 1 base, with 13 bases sitting between them. The sequence was collected from a human donor who had recovered from COVID-19. Sequenced input: blood. This sequence joins TRBV19 and TRBJ2-3, with a weak D call TRBD1 (6 bases). CDR3 amino acids: CASSFRGTGTDTQYF. In DNA, the CDR3 is TGTGCCAGTAGTTTCAGGGGCACGGGCACAGATACGCAGTATTTT.